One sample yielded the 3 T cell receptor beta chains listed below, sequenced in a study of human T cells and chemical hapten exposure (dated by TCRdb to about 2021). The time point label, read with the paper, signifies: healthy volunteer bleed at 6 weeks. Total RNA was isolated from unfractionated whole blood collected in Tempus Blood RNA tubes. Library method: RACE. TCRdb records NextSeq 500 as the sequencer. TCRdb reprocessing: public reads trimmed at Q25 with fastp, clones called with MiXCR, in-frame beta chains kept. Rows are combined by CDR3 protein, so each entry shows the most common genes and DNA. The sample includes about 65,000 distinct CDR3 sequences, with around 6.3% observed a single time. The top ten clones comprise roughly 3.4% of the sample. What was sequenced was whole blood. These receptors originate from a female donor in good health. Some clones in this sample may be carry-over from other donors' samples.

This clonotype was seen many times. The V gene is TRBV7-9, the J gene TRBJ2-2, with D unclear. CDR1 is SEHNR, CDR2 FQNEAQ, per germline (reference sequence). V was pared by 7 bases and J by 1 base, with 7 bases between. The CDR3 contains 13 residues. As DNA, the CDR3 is TGTGCCAGCATTGAACAGAACACCGGGGAGCTGTTTTTT. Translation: CASIEQNTGELFF. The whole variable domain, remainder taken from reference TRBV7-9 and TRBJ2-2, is DTGVSQNPRHKITKRGQNVTFRCDPISEHNRLYWYRQTLGQGPEFLTYFQNEAQLEKSRLLSDRFSAERPKGSFSTLEIQRTEQGDSAMYLCASIEQNTGELFFGEGSRLTVL.

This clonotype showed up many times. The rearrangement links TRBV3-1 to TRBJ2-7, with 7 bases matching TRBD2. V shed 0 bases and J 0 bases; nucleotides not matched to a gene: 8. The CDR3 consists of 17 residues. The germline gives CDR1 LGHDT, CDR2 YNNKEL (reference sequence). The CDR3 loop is CASSQDFGVAGSYEQYF. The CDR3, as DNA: TGTGCCAGCAGCCAAGATTTCGGGGTAGCGGGCTCCTACGAGCAGTACTTC.

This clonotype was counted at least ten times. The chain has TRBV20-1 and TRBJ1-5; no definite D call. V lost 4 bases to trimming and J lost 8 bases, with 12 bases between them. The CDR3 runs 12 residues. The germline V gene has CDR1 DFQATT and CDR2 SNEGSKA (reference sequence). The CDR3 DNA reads TGCAGTGCTACGACTAGCTTGGAGCCCCAGCATTTT. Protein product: CSATTSLEPQHF.